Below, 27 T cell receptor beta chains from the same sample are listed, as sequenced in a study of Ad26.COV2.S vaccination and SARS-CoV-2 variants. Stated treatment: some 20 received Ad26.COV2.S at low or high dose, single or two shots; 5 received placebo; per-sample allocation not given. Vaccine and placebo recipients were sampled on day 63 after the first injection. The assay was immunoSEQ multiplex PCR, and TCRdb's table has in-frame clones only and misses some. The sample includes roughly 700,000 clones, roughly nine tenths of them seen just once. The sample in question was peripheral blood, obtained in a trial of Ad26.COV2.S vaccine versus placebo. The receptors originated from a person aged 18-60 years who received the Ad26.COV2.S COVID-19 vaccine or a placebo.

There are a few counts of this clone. The CDR3 spells CASSAAGKGSYEQYF. Written as DNA, the CDR3 is TGTGCCAGCAGTGCGGCGGGAAAGGGCTCCTACGAGCAGTACTTC. V and J are TRBV2 and TRBJ2-7; a weak D match, TRBD2 (6 bases). The CDR3 is 15 amino acids. Germline CDR1 and CDR2: SNHLY and FYNNEI. Trimming pared 4 bases from V and 0 bases from J, leaving 13 bases between.

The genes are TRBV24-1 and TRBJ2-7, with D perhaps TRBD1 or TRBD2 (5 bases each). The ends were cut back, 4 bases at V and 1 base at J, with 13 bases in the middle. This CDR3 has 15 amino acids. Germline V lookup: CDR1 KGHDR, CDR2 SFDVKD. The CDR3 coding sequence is TGTGCCACCAGTGACCGGGACGCCAAGTCCTACGAGCAGTACTTC. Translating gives CATSDRDAKSYEQYF.

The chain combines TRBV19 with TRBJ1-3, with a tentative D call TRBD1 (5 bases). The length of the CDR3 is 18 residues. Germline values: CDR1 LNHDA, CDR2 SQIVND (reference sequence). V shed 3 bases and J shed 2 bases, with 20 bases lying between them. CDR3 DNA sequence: TGTGCCAGTAGTATTATTCGTGCGGGGGGAGCTGCTGGAAACACCATATATTTT. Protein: CASSIIRAGGAAGNTIYF.

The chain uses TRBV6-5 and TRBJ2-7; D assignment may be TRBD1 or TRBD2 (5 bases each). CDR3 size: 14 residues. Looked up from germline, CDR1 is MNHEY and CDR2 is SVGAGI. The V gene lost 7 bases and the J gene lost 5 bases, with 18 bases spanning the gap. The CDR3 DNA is TGTGCCAGCAACCCCGGGACGGGTACCCACGAGCAGTACTTC. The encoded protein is CASNPGTGTHEQYF.

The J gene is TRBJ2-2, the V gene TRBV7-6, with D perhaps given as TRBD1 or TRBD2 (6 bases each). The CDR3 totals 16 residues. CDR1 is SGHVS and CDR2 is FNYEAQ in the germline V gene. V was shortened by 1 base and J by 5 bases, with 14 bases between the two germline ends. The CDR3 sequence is CASSLGQAAGTGELFF. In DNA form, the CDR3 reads TGTGCCAGCAGCTTAGGACAGGCCGCGGGGACCGGGGAGCTGTTTTTT.

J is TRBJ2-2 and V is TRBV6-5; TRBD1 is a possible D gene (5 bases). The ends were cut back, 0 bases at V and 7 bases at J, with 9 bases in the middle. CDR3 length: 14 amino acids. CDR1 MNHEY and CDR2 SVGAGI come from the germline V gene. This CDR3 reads CASSYSGVSGELFF. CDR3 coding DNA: TGTGCCAGCAGTTACTCAGGGGTTAGCGGGGAGCTGTTTTTT.

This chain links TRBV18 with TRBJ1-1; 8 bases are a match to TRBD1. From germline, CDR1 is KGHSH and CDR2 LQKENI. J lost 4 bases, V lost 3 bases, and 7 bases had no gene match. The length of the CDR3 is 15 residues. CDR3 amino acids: CASSPRQGLGTEAFF. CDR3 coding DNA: TGTGCCAGCTCACCCAGACAGGGGCTGGGCACTGAAGCTTTCTTT.

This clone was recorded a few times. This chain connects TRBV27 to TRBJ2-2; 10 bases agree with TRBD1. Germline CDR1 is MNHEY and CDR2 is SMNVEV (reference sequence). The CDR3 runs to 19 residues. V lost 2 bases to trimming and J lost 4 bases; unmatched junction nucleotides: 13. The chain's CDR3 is CASSLGPPGQGWFTGELFF. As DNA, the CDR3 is TGTGCCAGCAGTTTAGGGCCCCCGGGACAGGGGTGGTTCACCGGGGAGCTGTTTTTT.

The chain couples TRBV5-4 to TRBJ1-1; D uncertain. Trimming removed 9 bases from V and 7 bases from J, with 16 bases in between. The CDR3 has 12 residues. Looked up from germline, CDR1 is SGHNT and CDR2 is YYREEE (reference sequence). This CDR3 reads CATPGRRGEAFF. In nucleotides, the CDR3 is TGTGCCACCCCAGGCCGGCGTGGTGAAGCTTTCTTT.

The CDR3: CASSPPSLAKNIQYF. CDR3 in DNA: TGTGCCAGCTCACCACCGAGCTTAGCCAAAAACATTCAGTACTTC. The chain couples TRBV18 to TRBJ2-4; D gene unclear. CDR1 and CDR2 from the germline V gene are KGHSH and LQKENI. V dropped 0 bases and J dropped 0 bases, with 6 bases sitting between them. The CDR3 runs 15 residues. Supplemented by reference TRBV18 and TRBJ2-4, the full variable domain reads NAGVMQNPRHLVRRRGQEARLRCSPMKGHSHVYWYRQLPEEGLKFMVYLQKENIIDESGMPKERFSAEFPKEGPSILRIQQVVRGDSAAYFCASSPPSLAKNIQYFGAGTRLSVL.

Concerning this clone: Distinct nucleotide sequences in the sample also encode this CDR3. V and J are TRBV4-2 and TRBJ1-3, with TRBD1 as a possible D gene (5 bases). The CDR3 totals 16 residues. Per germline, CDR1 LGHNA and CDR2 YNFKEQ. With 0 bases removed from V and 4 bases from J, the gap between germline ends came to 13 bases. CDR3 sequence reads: CASSQDRGAPGNTIYF. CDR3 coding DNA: TGTGCCAGCAGCCAAGATCGAGGGGCGCCCGGAAACACCATATATTTT.

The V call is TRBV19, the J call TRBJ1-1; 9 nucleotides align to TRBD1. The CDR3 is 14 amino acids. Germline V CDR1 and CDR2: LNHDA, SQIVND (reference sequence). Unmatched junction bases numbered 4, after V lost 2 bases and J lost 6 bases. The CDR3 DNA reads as TGTGCCAGTAGTATATTGGGACAGGGCCCTGAAGCTTTCTTT. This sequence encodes CASSILGQGPEAFF.

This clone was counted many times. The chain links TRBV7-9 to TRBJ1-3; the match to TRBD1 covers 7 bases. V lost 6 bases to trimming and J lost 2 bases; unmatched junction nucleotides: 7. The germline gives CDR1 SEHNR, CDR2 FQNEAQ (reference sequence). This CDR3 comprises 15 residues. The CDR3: CASRRQGTAGNTIYF. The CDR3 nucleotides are TGTGCCAGCAGGAGACAGGGTACAGCTGGAAACACCATATATTTT.

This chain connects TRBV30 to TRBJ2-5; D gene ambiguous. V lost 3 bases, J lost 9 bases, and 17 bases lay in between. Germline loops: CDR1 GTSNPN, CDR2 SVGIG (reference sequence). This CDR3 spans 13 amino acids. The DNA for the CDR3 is TGTGCCTGGAGGCCTAATAGCCCTAGGTCCCAGTACTTC. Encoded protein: CAWRPNSPRSQYF.

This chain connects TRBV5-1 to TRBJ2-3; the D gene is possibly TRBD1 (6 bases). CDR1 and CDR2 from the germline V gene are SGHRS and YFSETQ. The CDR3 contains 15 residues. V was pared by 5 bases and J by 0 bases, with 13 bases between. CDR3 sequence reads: CASSSGESSTDTQYF. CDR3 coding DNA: TGCGCCAGCAGTTCAGGGGAATCTAGCACAGATACGCAGTATTTT. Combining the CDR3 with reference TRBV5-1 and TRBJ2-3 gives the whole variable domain KAGVTQTPRYLIKTRGQQVTLSCSPISGHRSVSWYQQTPGQGLQFLFEYFSETQRNKGNFPGRFSGRQFSNSRSEMNVSTLELGDSALYLCASSSGESSTDTQYFGPGTRLTVL.

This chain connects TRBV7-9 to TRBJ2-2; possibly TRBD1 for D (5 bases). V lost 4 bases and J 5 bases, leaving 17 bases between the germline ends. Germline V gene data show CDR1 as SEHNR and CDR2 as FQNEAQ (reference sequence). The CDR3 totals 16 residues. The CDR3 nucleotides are TGTGCCAGCAGCTCGCCCCGAGCAGGGATTACCGGGGAGCTGTTTTTT. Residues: CASSSPRAGITGELFF.

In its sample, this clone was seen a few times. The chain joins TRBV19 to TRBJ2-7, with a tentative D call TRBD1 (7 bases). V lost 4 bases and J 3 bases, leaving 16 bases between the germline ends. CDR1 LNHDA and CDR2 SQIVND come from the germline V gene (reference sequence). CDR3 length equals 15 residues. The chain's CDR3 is CASSTPAGGNYEQYF. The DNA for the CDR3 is TGTGCCAGTAGTACCCCGGCAGGGGGGAACTACGAGCAGTACTTC.

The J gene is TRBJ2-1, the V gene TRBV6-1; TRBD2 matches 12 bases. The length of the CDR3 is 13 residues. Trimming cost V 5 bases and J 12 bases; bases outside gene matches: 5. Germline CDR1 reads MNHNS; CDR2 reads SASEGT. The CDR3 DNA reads TGTGCCAGCAGTTCCCTAGCGGGAGGGGCGCAGTTCTTC. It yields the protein CASSSLAGGAQFF.

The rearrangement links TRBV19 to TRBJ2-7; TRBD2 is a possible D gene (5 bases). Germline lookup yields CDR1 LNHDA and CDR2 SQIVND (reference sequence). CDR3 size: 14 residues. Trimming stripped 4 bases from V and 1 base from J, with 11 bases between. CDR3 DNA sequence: TGTGCCAGTAGTAGAGACGGGGTGTCCTACGAGCAGTACTTC. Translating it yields CASSRDGVSYEQYF.

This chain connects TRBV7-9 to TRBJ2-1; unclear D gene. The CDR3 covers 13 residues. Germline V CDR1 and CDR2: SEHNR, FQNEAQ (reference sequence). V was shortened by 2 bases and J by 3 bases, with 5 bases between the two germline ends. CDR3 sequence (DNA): TGTGCCAGCAGCTTAAGTTTCTACAATGAGCAGTTCTTC. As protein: CASSLSFYNEQFF. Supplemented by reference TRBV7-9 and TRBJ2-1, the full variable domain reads DTGVSQNPRHKITKRGQNVTFRCDPISEHNRLYWYRQTLGQGPEFLTYFQNEAQLEKSRLLSDRFSAERPKGSFSTLEIQRTEQGDSAMYLCASSLSFYNEQFFGPGTRLTVL.

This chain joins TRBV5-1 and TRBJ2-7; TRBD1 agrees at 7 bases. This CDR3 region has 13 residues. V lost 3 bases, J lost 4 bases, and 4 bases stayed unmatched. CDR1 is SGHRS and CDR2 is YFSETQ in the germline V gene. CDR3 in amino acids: CASSWGQSYEQYF. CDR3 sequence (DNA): TGCGCCAGCAGCTGGGGACAGAGTTACGAGCAGTACTTC.

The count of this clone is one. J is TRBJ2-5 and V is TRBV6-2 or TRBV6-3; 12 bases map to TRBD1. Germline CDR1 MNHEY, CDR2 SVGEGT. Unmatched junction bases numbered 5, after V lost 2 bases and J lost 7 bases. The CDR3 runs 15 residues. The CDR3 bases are TGTGCCAGCAGTTACGGTGGGACAGGGGGCGCGACCCAGTACTTC. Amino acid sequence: CASSYGGTGGATQYF.

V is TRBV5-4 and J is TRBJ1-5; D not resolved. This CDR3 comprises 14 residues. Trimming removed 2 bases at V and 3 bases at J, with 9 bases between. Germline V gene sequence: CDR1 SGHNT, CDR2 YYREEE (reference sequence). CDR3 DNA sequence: TGTGCCAGCAGCTTCGGACCGAACAATCAGCCCCAGCATTTT. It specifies CASSFGPNNQPQHF.

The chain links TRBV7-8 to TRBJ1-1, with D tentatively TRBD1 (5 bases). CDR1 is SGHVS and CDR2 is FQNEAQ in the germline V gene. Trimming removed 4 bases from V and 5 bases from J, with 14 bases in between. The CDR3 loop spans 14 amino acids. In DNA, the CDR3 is TGTGCCAGCAGCTCGAGGACAAGCTGGACTGAAGCTTTCTTT. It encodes CASSSRTSWTEAFF.

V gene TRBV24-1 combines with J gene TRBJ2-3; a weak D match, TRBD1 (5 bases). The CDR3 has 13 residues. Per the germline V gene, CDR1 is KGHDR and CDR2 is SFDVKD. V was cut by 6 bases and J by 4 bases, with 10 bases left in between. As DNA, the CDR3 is TGTGCCACCAGTAGGCAGGGCGCAGATACGCAGTATTTT. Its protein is CATSRQGADTQYF.

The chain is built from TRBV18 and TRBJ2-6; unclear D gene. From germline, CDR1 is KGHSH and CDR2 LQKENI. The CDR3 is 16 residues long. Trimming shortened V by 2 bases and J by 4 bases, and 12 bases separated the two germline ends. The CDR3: CASSPIGLNGANVLTF. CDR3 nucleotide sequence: TGTGCCAGCTCACCAATAGGGCTTAACGGGGCCAACGTCCTGACTTTC.

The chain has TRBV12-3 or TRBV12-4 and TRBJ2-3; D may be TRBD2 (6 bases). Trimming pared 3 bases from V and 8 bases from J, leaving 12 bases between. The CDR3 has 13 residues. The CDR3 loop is CASSLGGMATQYF. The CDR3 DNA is TGTGCCAGCAGTTTGGGCGGGATGGCTACGCAGTATTTT.